The sequence of this T cell receptor beta chain was determined in a study of OX40 agonist ivuxolimab in advanced cancers. Germline assignment: CDR1 SGHRS and CDR2 YFSETQ. Trimming stripped 1 base from V and 9 bases from J, with 14 bases between. The CDR3 extends over 14 amino acids. Turning to this clone: Its specificity is unknown.

Researchers took blood at baseline, on cycle 4 day 1, and on cycle 7 day 1. TCRdb's table, derived via immunoSEQ multiplex PCR, lists solely in-frame clones and lacks some. Of about 69,000 clones listed, roughly 90% were seen once; the top ten hold about 0.3%. Study-level points and caveats: Blood T cells, both CD4+ and CD8+, expanded clonally by week 6 at 0.1 to 3.0 mg/kg.

This sequence was found in an adult with an advanced solid tumor such as melanoma, head and neck, liver or kidney cancer. The chain links TRBV5-1 to TRBJ2-1, with D perhaps TRBD1 or TRBD2 (9 bases each). The sample here was CD4+ or CD8+ T cells sorted from blood, taken in a trial of the OX40 agonist ivuxolimab. The CDR3 nucleotides read TGCGCCAGCAGCTTGCTAGCGGGACAGGGTGAGCAGTTCTTC. It codes for CASSLLAGQGEQFF.